This T cell receptor beta chain was sequenced in a study of blood T cells in healthy people across ages. Study-level information: Through template switching, about one barcoded beta molecule was captured per two T cells, as measured in model experiments. Study conclusions and caveats: Relative to aged donors, long-lived donors carried more naive CD4+ cells and displayed higher diversity. TCR beta diversity per million T cells fell roughly linearly with age. The study lacked donor CMV status, which possibly confounded expanded clonotype changes.

A sample-barcoded 5' primer and a J-beta primer mix were used in a second PCR of roughly 7 to 11 cycles. In TCRdb, the 5' RACE reads were re-called with MiXCR into one record per CDR3 protein. The table has about 1.4 million distinct CDR3 sequences, roughly 59% seen once. The CDR3 consists of 15 residues. The V and J ends lost 2 bases and 5 bases, in that order; junction bases with no gene match: 5. Germline CDR1 reads SGHRS; CDR2 reads YFSETQ. For this clonotype: Its target is unknown.

The source of this sequence is a young man in good health. Sequenced input: blood. The chain uses TRBV5-1 and TRBJ2-3; 10 nucleotides agree with TRBD2. CDR3 protein: CASSFGLAGVDTQYF. The CDR3 bases are TGCGCCAGCAGCTTCGGCCTAGCGGGGGTAGATACGCAGTATTTT.